Reported below is one TCR beta chain. This entry comes from a study of cytomegalovirus exposure and HLA in healthy donors. CDR3 length: 15 residues. The V gene's germline CDR1 is SEHNR and CDR2 FQNEAQ (reference sequence). V was pared by 5 bases and J by 4 bases, with 16 bases between. Unrecorded immune exposure was likely among donors, who were nominally healthy when sampled. It was with 60 Vbeta and 13 Jbeta primers that the PCR ran. This table comes from immunoSEQ multiplex PCR, and its TCRdb copy is limited to in-frame clones, with some not included. The table records about 77,000 clones, 78% of them present only once.

The origin of this receptor is a man in his forties in good health and CMV-seronegative. This chain connects TRBV7-9 to TRBJ2-3, with D perhaps matching TRBD1 (6 bases). The specimen was PBMCs. DNA for the CDR3: TGTGCCAGCAGCGTGCAACAGGGTCCTGCAGATACGCAGTATTTT. Encoded protein: CASSVQQGPADTQYF.